Sequencing of this T cell receptor beta chain was carried out in a study of post-analysis software for immune sequencing data. The study, taken as a whole, reports: By F measure, samples from a shared preparation batch strongly co-clustered. There were about 5 TRBV segments more frequent in patients than controls, and TRBV5-6, TRBV5-1 and TRBV20-1 were among them. A significant reduction in normalized Chao1 diversity was observed in multiple sclerosis patients versus controls.

Note on this clonotype: Its antigen is still unknown.

The germline CDR1 and CDR2 sequences are SGHAT and FQNNGV. The CDR3 length is 13 residues. V gave up 6 bases and J gave up 1 base, with 10 bases separating them. Unique molecular identifiers tagged the TCR beta cDNA libraries. TCRdb re-derived calls from the PCR reads in MiXCR, one entry per CDR3 protein. The table lists 820,000 or so distinct CDR3 sequences, approximately 53% of them singletons, with under 6% in the top ten. The chain uses TRBV11-2 and TRBJ2-7; D uncertain. The TCR was taken from a girl aged 10 to 17 with multiple sclerosis. Sequencing used blood. CDR3 in DNA: TGTGCCAGCAGGAGTCTAGTATCCTACGAGCAGTACTTC. Translated: CASRSLVSYEQYF.